This TCR beta chain was found in a study of T cell responses to AZD1222 COVID-19 vaccine. CDR1 and CDR2 from the germline V gene are LNHDA and SQIVND (reference sequence). The CDR3 is 15 amino acids. Deletions cut 6 bases from V and 0 bases from J, with 12 bases between. Sequencing was performed with immunoSEQ multiplex PCR; in TCRdb, only in-frame clones are kept and a portion is missing. This table has some 170,000 clones, 85% to 95% appearing once. The origin of this receptor is an adult in good health. Material: peripheral blood, obtained on day 0 of AZD1222 vaccination. The chain employs TRBV19 and TRBJ1-5; no clear D. CDR3 DNA sequence: TGTGCCAGTAGCCGGTCAGTCTATAGCAATCAGCCCCAGCATTTT. This codes for CASSRSVYSNQPQHF.